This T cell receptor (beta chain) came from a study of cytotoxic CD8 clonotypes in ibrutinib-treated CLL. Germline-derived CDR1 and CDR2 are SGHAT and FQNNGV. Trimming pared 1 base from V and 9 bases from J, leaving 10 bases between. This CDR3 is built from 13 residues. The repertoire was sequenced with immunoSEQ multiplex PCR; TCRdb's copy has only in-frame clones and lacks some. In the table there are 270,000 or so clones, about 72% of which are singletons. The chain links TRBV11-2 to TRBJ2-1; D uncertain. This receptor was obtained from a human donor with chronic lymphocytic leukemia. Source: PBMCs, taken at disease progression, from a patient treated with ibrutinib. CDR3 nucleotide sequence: TGTGCCAGCAGCTTAGGTCCCGGGTTTGAGCAGTTCTTC. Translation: CASSLGPGFEQFF.